This is a list of T cell receptor beta chains from one sample in a study of CD8 T cells in Susac syndrome. A single record per CDR3 protein comes from TCRdb applying MiXCR to the immunoSEQ multiplex PCR reads. The sample lists nearly 200,000 distinct CDR3 sequences; 90% to 95% were seen once. Sequencing was done on a sample of CD4+ T cells from PBMCs. The receptors derive from a human donor with multiple sclerosis. CDR3s include the opening cysteine and the closing phenylalanine or tryptophan.

length	J	V	CDR3
12	TRBJ2-1	TRBV30	CAWWRAPNEQFF
16	TRBJ2-5	TRBV18	CASSPPALAGTETQYF
15	TRBJ2-7	TRBV6-5	CASSTDRGVAYEQYF
13	TRBJ1-2	TRBV3-1	CASSRDRAIGYTF
13	TRBJ2-1	TRBV19	CASRGGGAYEQFF
15	TRBJ2-3	TRBV29-1	CSATREQGRSDTQYF
14	TRBJ2-3	TRBV15	CATSSDRVTDTQYF
15	TRBJ1-2	TRBV2	CASRPWGRGDYGYTF
12	TRBJ1-2	TRBV7-9	CASSLEGFGYTF
12	TRBJ1-1	TRBV29-1	CSVGHMNTEAFF
13	TRBJ1-1	TRBV29-1	CSVETNMNTEAFF
12	TRBJ2-3	TRBV19	CASRPGQRTQYF
15	TRBJ2-3	TRBV4-1	CASSQGTVHTDTQYF
11	TRBJ2-1	TRBV12-3/TRBV12-4	CASSPLNEQFF
15	TRBJ1-1	TRBV20-1	CSASSLGGWDTEAFF
14	TRBJ1-1	TRBV7-2	CASSLTAVNTEAFF
13	TRBJ2-1	TRBV3-1	CASSTSGKNEQFF
11	TRBJ1-2	TRBV28	CASSPGYGYTF